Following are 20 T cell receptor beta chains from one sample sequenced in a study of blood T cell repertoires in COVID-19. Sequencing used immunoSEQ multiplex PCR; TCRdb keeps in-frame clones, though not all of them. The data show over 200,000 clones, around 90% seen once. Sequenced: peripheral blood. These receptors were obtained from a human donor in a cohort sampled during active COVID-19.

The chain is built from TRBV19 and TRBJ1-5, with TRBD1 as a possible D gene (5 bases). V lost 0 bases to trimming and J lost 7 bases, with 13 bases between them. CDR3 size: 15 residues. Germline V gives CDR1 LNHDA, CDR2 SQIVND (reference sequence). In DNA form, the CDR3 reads TGTGCCAGTAGTATAGATGGACAATATCGGCAGCCCCAGCATTTT. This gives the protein CASSIDGQYRQPQHF.

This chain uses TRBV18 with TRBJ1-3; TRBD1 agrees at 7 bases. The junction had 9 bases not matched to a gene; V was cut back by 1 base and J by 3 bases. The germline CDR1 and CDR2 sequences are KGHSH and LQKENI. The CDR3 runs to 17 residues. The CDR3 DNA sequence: TGTGCCAGCTCACCACTGCGAGACAGGGTTGTTGGAAACACCATATATTTT. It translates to CASSPLRDRVVGNTIYF.

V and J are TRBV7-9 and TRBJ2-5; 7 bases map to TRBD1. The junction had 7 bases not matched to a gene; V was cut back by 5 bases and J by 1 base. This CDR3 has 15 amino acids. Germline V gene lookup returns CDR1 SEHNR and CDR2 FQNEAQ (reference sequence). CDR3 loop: CASSDVRDSQETQYF. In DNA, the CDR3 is TGTGCCAGCAGCGATGTTCGGGACAGCCAAGAGACCCAGTACTTC.

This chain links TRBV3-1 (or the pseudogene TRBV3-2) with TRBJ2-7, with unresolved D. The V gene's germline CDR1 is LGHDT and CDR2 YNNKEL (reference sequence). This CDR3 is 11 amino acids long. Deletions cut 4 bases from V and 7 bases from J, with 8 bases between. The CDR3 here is CASSLSREQYF. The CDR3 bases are TGTGCCAGCAGCCTCTCGAGGGAGCAGTACTTC.

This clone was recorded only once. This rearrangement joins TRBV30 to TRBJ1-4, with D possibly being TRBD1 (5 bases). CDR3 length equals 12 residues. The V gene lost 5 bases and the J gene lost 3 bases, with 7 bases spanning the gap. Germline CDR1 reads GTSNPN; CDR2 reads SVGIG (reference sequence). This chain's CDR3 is CAWDSANEKLFF. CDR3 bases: TGTGCCTGGGACAGTGCTAATGAAAAACTGTTTTTT.

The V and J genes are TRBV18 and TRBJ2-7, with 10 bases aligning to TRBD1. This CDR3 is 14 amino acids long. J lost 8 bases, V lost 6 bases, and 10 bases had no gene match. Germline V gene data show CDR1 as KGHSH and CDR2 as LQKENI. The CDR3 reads CASSPRDRGYQQYF. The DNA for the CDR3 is TGTGCCAGCTCCCCTAGGGACAGGGGATATCAGCAGTACTTC. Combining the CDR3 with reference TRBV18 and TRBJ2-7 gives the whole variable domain NAGVMQNPRHLVRRRGQEARLRCSPMKGHSHVYWYRQLPEEGLKFMVYLQKENIIDESGMPKERFSAEFPKEGPSILRIQQVVRGDSAAYFCASSPRDRGYQQYFGPGTRLTVT.

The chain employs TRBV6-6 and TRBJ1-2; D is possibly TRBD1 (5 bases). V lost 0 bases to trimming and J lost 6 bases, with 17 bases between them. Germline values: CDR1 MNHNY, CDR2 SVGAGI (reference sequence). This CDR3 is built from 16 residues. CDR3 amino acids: CASSYSIQVGFNGYTF. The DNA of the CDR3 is TGTGCCAGCAGTTACTCGATACAGGTTGGATTTAATGGCTACACCTTC.

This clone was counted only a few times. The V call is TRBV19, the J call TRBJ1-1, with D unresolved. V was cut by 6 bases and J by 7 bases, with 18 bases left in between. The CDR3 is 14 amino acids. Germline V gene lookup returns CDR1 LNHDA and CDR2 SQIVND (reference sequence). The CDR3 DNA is TGTGCCAGTAGACTAACAGAAACCCGGGGTGAAGCTTTCTTT. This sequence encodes CASRLTETRGEAFF.

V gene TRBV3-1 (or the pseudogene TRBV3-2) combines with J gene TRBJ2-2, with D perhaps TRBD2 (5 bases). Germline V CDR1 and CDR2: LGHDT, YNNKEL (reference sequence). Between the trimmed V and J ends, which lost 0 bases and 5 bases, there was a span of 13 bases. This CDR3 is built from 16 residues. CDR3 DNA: TGTGCCAGCAGCCAAGACGGGGTTAGAGGGACCGGGGAGCTGTTTTTT. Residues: CASSQDGVRGTGELFF.

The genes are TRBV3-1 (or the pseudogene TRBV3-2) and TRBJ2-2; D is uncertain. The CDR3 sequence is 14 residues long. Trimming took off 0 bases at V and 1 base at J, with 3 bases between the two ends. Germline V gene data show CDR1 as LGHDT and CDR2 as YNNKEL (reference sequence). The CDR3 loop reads CASSQELNTGELFF. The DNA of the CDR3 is TGTGCCAGCAGCCAAGAACTGAACACCGGGGAGCTGTTTTTT.

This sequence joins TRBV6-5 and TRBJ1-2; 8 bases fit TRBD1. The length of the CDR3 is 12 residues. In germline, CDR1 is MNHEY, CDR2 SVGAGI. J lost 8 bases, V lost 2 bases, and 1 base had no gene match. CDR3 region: CASSYRDRGYTF. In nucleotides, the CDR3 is TGTGCCAGCAGTTACAGGGACAGGGGCTACACCTTC.

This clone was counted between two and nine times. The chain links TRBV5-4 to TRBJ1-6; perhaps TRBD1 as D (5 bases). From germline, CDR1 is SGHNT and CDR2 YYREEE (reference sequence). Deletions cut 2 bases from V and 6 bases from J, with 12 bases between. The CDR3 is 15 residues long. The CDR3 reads CASSLDRGSNSPLHF. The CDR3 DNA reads TGTGCCAGCAGCTTAGATAGGGGCAGTAATTCACCCCTCCACTTT.

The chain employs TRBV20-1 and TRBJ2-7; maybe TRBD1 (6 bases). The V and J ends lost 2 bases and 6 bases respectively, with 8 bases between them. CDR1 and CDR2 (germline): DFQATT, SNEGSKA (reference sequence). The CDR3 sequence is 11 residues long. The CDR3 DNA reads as TGCAGTGCTAGAAGAGGGGGCGAGCAGTACTTC. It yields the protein CSARRGGEQYF.

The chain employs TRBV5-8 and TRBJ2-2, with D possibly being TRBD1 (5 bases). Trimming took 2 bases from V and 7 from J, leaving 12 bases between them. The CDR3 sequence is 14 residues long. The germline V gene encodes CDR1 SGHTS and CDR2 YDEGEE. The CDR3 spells CASSFEFRVGELFF. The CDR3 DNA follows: TGTGCCAGCAGCTTCGAATTCAGGGTCGGGGAGCTGTTTTTT.

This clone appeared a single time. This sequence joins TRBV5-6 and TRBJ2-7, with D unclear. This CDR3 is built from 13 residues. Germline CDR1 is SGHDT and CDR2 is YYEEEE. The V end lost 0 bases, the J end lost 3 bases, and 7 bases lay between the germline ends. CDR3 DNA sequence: TGTGCCAGCAGCTTGGGGCCCCACTACGAGCAGTACTTC. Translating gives CASSLGPHYEQYF.

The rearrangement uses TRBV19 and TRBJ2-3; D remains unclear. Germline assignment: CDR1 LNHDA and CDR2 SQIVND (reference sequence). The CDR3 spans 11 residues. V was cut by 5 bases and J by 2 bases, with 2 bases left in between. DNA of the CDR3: TGTGCCAGTAGTTACACAGATACGCAGTATTTT. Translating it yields CASSYTDTQYF.

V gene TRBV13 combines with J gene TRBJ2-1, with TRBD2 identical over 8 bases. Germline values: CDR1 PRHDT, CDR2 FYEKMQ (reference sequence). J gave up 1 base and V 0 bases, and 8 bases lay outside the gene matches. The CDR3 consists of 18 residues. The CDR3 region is CASSLGLAGPRSYNEQFF. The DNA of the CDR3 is TGTGCCAGCAGCTTAGGGCTAGCGGGCCCTAGGTCCTACAATGAGCAGTTCTTC.

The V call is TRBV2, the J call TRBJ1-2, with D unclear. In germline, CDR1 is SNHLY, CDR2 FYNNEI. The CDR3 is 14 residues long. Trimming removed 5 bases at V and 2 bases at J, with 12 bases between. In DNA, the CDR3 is TGTGCCAGCAGTCCTTTAACTCAAAACTATGGCTACACCTTC. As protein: CASSPLTQNYGYTF.

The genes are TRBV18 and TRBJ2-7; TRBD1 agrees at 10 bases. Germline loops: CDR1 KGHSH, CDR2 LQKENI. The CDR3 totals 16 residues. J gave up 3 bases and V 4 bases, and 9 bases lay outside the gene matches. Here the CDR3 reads CASSLPTGGKFYEQYF. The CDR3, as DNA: TGTGCCAGCTCACTACCGACAGGGGGCAAATTCTACGAGCAGTACTTC. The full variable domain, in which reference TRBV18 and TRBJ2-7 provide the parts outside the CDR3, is NAGVMQNPRHLVRRRGQEARLRCSPMKGHSHVYWYRQLPEEGLKFMVYLQKENIIDESGMPKERFSAEFPKEGPSILRIQQVVRGDSAAYFCASSLPTGGKFYEQYFGPGTRLTVT.

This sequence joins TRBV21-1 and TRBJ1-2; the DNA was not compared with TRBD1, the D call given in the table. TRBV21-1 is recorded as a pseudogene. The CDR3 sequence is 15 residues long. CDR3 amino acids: CASRGHRGLNYGYTF. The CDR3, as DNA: TGTGCCAGCAGGGGACACAGGGGCCTCAACTATGGCTACACCTTC.